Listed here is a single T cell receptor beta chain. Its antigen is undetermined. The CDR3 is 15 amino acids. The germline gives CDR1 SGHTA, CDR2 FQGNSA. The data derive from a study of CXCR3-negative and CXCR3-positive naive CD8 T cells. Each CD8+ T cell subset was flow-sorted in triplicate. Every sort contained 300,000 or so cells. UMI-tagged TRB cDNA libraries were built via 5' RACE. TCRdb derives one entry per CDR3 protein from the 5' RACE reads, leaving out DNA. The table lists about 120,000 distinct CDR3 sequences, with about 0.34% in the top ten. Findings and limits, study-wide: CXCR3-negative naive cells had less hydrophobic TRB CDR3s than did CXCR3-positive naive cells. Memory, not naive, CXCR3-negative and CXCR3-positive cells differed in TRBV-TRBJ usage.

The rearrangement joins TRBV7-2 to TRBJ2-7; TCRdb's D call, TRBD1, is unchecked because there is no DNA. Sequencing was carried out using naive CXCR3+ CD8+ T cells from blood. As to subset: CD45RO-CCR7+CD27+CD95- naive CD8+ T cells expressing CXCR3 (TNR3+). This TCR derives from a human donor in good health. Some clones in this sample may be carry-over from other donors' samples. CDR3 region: CASSLGRDRGYEQYF.